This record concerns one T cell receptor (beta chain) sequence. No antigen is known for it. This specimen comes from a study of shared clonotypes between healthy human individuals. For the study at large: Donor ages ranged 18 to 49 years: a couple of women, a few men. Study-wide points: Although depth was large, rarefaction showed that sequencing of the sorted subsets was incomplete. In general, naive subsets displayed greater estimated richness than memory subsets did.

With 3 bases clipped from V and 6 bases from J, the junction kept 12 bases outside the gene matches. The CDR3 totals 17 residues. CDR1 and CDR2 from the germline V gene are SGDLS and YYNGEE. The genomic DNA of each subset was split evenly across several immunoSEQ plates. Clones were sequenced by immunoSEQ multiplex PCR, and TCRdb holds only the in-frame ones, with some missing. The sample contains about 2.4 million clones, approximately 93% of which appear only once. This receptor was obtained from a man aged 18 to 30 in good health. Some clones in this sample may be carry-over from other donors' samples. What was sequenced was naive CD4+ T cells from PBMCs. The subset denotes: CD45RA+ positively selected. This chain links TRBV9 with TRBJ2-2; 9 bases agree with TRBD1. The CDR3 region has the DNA TGTGCCAGCAGCGGCCCACTCACAGGGGGCAAGGCCGGGGAGCTGTTTTTT. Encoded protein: CASSGPLTGGKAGELFF.